This paragraph covers one T cell receptor beta chain sequence. Which antigen it targets is not known. Per-nucleotide qualities are absent, and no much larger clonotype sits a single base away. The meaning of the sample's time point label: baseline before first vaccination. Samples from vaccinated people were obtained from the UK trials COV001 and COV002, which included a single-blind randomized controlled phase 2/3 trial of AZD1222 (ChAdOx1 nCoV-19) in healthy adults. For TCRbeta chain sequencing, PBMC samples were collected from trial participants at day 0 and at day 28 after the second dose. The sample is drawn from a study of T cell responses to AZD1222 COVID-19 vaccine (dated by TCRdb to the early 2020s). With regard to the full study: AZD1222 recipients given second doses at about 4 weeks or at about 12 weeks were pooled, since spike-specific TCR depth and breadth were not found to differ between the two schedules. Trial participants were enrolled by age into subgroups of 18-55, 56-69 and 70-plus years, and about 150, 27 and 61 TCR-sequenced participants, respectively, were included in these subgroups. TCR sequencing covered 233 trial participants: about 210 given two doses of AZD1222 and about 26 given two doses of MenACWY control vaccine. The study at large found these results: The vaccine-associated CD4 TCRs covered the entire spike protein, and the dominant responses fell in regions 160-218 and 743-854. In the small 56-69-year group, the increase in depth fell short of significance, most likely because of low power. Reportedly, close to half of the unique spike-specific TCRs recognized epitopes lying outside the regions that are mutated in the B.1.351 and B.1.1.7 variants. Participants were mostly white British, with more females than males. The authors suggested clonal diversity may have been underestimated. Because no day 14 peak-response samples were available, repertoires were characterized only after the peak T cell response. Spike-specific TCR breadth and depth rose significantly after two AZD1222 doses compared with day 0 and with MenACWY recipients. Conclusions about previously exposed vaccinees are limited because only 6 or 7 AZD1222 recipients were SARS-CoV-2 seropositive at baseline.

The CDR3 measures 14 amino acids from cysteine to phenylalanine. This entry keeps only the CDR3 DNA: 42 bases, framed from base 1. From the germline V gene (reference sequence), CDR1 is SGHNT and CDR2 is YYREEE. V is clipped by 4 bases and J by 5 bases, and the sequence between their germline boundaries is 16 bases long. The CDR3 regions of human TCRbeta chains were analyzed by immunosequencing. Per the source publication's procedure: Repertoire TCRs were matched against a reference library of SARS-CoV-2-specific TCRs generated with the MIRA antigen-specificity platform. Breadth meant the fraction of unique TCRs that were SARS-CoV-2-associated, whereas depth meant the fraction of total T cells that were SARS-CoV-2-associated. Each spike-specific TCR was assigned to its reactive spike region and to a CD4 or CD8 class using the MIRA data. Log10-transformed breadth and depth values were compared by one-way ANOVA with Sidak's multiple comparisons tests. Here the immuneACCESS table is served through TCRdb, limited to in-frame sequences with V and J called. Missing clones are a known gap in these copies; in checked studies unresolved V genes cover under half, and the rest lacks a known reason. V and J calls and clone size are copied from that table; D and trimming were computed from the DNA. For this sample the table gives around 250,000 clones, of which more than 80% were detected only once. The top ten constitute roughly 0.51% of the sample.

This material consisted of peripheral blood, taken on day 0 of AZD1222 vaccination. This clonotype was obtained from an adult in good health. Recombination joined TRBV5-4 with TRBJ2-7, with TRBD1 perhaps the D gene, on 6 matching bases. CDR3 loop: CASSRQGRGNEQYF. The base sequence is TGTGCCAGCAGCCGTCAGGGCAGGGGCAACGAGCAGTACTTC.